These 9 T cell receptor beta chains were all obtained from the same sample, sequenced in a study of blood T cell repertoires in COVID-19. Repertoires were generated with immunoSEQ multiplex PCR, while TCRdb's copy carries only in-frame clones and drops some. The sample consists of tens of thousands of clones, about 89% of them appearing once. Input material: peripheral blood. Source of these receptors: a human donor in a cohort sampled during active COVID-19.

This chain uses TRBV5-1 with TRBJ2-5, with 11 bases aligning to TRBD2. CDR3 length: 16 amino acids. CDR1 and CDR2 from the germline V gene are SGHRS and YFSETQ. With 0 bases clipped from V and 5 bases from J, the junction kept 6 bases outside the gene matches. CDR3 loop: CASSLVLAGGLETQYF. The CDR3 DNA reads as TGCGCCAGCAGCTTGGTCTTAGCGGGGGGGCTGGAGACCCAGTACTTC.

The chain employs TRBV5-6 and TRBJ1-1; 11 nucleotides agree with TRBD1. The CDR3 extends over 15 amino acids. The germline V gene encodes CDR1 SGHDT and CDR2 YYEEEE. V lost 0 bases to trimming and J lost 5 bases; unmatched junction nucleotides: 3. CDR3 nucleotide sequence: TGTGCCAGCAGCTTGGTCGGGACAGGGGGGACTGAAGCTTTCTTT. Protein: CASSLVGTGGTEAFF.

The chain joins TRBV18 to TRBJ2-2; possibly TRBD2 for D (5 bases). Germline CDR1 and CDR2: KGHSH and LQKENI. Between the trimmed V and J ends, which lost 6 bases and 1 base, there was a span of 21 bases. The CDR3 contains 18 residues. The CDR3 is CASSPQNGGPRNTGELFF. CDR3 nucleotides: TGTGCCAGCTCCCCCCAAAATGGAGGACCGAGGAACACCGGGGAGCTGTTTTTT.

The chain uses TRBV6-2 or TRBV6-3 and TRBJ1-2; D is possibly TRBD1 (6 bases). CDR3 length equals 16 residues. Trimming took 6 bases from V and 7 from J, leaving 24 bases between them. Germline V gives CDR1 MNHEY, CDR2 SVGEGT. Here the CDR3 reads CASSPSINRESSGYTF. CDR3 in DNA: TGTGCCAGCAGCCCTTCTATTAACAGGGAATCAAGTGGCTACACCTTC.

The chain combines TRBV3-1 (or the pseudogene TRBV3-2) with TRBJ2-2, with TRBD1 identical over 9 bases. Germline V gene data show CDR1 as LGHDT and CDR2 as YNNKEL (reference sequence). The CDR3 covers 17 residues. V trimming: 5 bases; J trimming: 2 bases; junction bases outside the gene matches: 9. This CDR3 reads CASSSGKGQGNTGELFF. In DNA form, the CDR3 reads TGTGCCAGCAGCTCGGGGAAGGGACAGGGCAACACCGGGGAGCTGTTTTTT.

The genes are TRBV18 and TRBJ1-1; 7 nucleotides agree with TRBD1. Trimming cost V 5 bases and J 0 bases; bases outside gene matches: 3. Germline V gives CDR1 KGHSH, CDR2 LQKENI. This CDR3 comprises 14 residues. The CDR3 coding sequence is TGTGCCAGCTCATCGACAGGGTTGAACACTGAAGCTTTCTTT. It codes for CASSSTGLNTEAFF. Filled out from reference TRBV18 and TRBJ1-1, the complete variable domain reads NAGVMQNPRHLVRRRGQEARLRCSPMKGHSHVYWYRQLPEEGLKFMVYLQKENIIDESGMPKERFSAEFPKEGPSILRIQQVVRGDSAAYFCASSSTGLNTEAFFGQGTRLTVV.

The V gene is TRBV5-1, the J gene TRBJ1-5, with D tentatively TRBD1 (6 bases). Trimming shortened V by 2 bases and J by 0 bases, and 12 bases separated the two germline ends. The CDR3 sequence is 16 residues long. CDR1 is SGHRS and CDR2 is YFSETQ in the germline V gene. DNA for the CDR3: TGCGCCAGCAGCTTACAGGGTGGATATAGCAATCAGCCCCAGCATTTT. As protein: CASSLQGGYSNQPQHF.

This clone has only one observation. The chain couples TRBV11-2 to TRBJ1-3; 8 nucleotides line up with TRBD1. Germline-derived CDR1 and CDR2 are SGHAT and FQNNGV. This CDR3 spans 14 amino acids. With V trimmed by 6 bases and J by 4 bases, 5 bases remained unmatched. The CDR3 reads CASRIGQGGNTIYF. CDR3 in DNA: TGTGCCAGCAGAATTGGACAGGGCGGAAACACCATATATTTT. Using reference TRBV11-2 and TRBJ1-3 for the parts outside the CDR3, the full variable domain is EAGVAQSPRYKIIEKRQSVAFWCNPISGHATLYWYQQILGQGPKLLIQFQNNGVVDDSQLPKDRFSAERLKGVDSTLKIQPAKLEDSAVYLCASRIGQGGNTIYFGEGSWLTVV.

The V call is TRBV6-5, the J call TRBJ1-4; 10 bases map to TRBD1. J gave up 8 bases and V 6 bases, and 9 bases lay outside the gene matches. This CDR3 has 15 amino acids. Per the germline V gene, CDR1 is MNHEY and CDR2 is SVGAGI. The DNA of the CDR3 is TGTGCCAGCAGCCGCGGGACAGGGGATAAAGAAAAACTGTTTTTT. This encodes CASSRGTGDKEKLFF.